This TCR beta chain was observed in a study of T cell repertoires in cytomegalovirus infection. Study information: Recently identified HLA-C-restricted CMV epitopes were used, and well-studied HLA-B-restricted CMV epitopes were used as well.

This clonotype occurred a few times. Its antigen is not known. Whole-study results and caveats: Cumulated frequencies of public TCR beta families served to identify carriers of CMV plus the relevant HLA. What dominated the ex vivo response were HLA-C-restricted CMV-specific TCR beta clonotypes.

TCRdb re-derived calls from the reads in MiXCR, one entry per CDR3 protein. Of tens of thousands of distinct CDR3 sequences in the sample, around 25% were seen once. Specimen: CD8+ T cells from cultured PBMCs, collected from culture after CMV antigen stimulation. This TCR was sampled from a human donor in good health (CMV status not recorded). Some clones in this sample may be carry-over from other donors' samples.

CDR3 sequence (DNA): TGTGCCAGCAGTGGGGTCCCCGAGGGTGGAAACACCATATATTTT. Residues: CASSGVPEGGNTIYF. The rearrangement uses TRBV6-5 and TRBJ1-3; D is unresolved. The CDR3 length is 15 residues. With 5 bases removed from V and 3 bases from J, the gap between germline ends came to 14 bases. CDR1 is MNHEY, CDR2 SVGAGI, per germline.